This T cell receptor beta chain was identified during a study of shared clonotypes between healthy human individuals (TCRdb year 2020). Study-wide context: A couple of women and a few men aged 18 to 49 years were included in the cohort. For each donor, CD4 naive and CD4 memory were each run on three plates, CD8 naive on two plates, and CD8 memory on one plate. Blood TCR repertoires of about 5 healthy adults were deeply sequenced to estimate repertoire size and the extent of clonotype sharing between individuals. To increase sequencing depth and limit assay-specific biases, different laboratories used diverse techniques to prepare libraries and sequence TCR repertoires. Between about 0.9 and 8.9 billion PBMCs per donor were obtained by leukapheresis.

TCR CDR3 regions were amplified from genomic DNA by multiplex PCR using the deep immunoSEQ assay. Extracted genomic DNA from each cell subset was distributed evenly across all wells of several immunoSEQ 96-well plates, and each plate was treated as a replicate. For sorted subsets, about 0.2 ug genomic DNA, equal to some 30,000 T cell genomes, was loaded into each replicate PCR. The purified libraries were quantified using a Qubit 3.0 fluorometer, sized with a Bioanalyzer 2100, and then quantified again using the KAPA Library Quantification kit. A separate single-read 150-cycle Illumina NextSeq 550 flow cell was used to sequence each immunoSEQ 96-well plate. On the study's bioinformatics: Because the immunoSEQ output included only junctional sequences and no quality scores, the filtering could not be the same as the filtering used for full-length reads. To assign V/J genes and CDR3, sequences were annotated using PyIR, a Python wrapper for IgBLAST v1.9, with IMGT germline references. Reads were filtered out if the reads had weak V/J assignments (E-value above 1e-6), no CDR3, stop codons, out-of-frame junctions, or ambiguous translated residues. A V3J clonotype was defined by an identical inferred V gene, J gene, and CDR3 amino acid sequence. Percentage overlap between repertoires was calculated by dividing the number of shared unique clonotypes by the size of the smaller repertoire. Three approaches were used to assess repertoire richness: RTK rarefaction, the Chao1 estimator, and Recon v2.1 estimates of unobserved clonotypes. OLGA was used to compute generation probabilities for all TCRbeta clonotypes that the gDNA method yielded from a handful of donors. TCRdb limited this immuneACCESS table to in-frame rearrangements with V and J called. A share of clones is missing; checked studies link under half to unresolved V genes, and the rest is unexplained. V and J calls and clone size are as listed in that table; D and trimming were resolved from the DNA. This sample has approximately 1,000,000 clones in its table, and about 80% of those were observed once. The ten biggest clones cover approximately 0.95% of the sample.

The donors were healthy, HIV-negative adults with no recently reported acute infections or vaccinations. Only Caucasian adults living in Nashville, Tennessee, USA were represented among the donors. CD4+ T cells were enriched by magnetic negative selection; naive cells were then positively selected on CD45RA, and the negative fraction formed the memory subset. Blood was obtained by leukapheresis, after which PBMCs were separated by Ficoll-Histopaque density gradient centrifugation and cryopreserved in liquid nitrogen vapor phase. Analytical flow cytometry was used to check the purity and quantity of each magnetically sorted T cell population. Genomic DNA was isolated from every sorted fraction and measured by UV absorbance on a Nanodrop 2000c. Spanning cysteine to phenylalanine, the CDR3 consists of 14 amino acids. Left in the record is the CDR3 DNA by itself, 42 bases read in frame from the first base. According to the germline V gene, CDR1 reads MGHRA and CDR2 reads YSYEKL. Relative to germline, V is missing 3 bases and J is missing 6 bases, with 7 bases of the junction outside any gene match.

As for this clone: Its antigen is not yet known. No qualities accompany the bases; no much larger clone lies one base away.

Here is what the overall study found, with its caveats: Naive subsets generally had larger estimated clonotype richness than memory subsets. Pairwise subsampling led to the expectation that sequencing depth would affect the degree of clonotype sharing among donors. Across a few donors, roughly 5.4% of naive CD4, roughly 3.8% of naive CD8, 2.3% of memory CD4, and 0.4% to 0.45% of memory CD8 clonotypes were shared. Compared with non-shared clonotypes, the clonotypes found in all four sorted-subset donors had higher generation probabilities. Rarefaction of sorted-subset datasets indicated incomplete sequencing despite the large sequencing depth. Only blood was sampled, and tissue TCR repertoires likely differ from those in blood. The genetic and exposure-history diversity represented was limited by the small number of donors.

The receptor was isolated from a man younger than 35 in good health. Some clones in this sample may be carry-over from other donors' samples. The specimen was memory CD4+ T cells from PBMCs. Reading the label with the study, this specimen's cell subset or site is: CD45RA-negative fraction. The chain joins TRBV4-1 to TRBJ1-1; the junction holds 7 bases that match TRBD1. In nucleotides, the sequence is TGCGCCAGCAGCCACGGAGACAGGGTTCCTGAAGCTTTCTTT. Translated, it reads CASSHGDRVPEAFF.